The 21 T cell receptor beta chains in this list originate from one sample, sequenced in a study of shared clonotypes between healthy human individuals. Sequencing used immunoSEQ multiplex PCR; TCRdb keeps in-frame clones, though not all of them. The table has about 700,000 clones, about 91% seen once. Naive CD8 isolation took CD45RO-negative cells positively selected for CCR7 and excluded terminally differentiated effector memory CD45RA+ cells. Sequencing input: naive CD8+ T cells sorted from blood. These receptor sequences come from a man aged 25 to 40 in good health.

A word on this clone: Other DNA sequences in this specimen translate into the identical CDR3. The chain recombines TRBV19 with TRBJ2-1; 14 bases fit TRBD2. This CDR3 is 14 amino acids long. V dropped 6 bases and J dropped 5; count of bases not matched to a gene: 0. Germline CDR1 reads LNHDA; CDR2 reads SQIVND (reference sequence). The CDR3 region is CASRGLAGDNEQFF. CDR3 in DNA: TGTGCCAGTAGGGGACTAGCGGGAGACAATGAGCAGTTCTTC.

This chain joins TRBV27 and TRBJ2-3, with D maybe TRBD1 (5 bases). The V end was cut by 10 bases, the J end by 5 bases, with 13 bases between. Per germline, CDR1 MNHEY and CDR2 SMNVEV (reference sequence). CDR3 length: 12 amino acids. CDR3 nucleotides: TGTGCCACCTCATTCCAGGGAGATACGCAGTATTTT. Its translation: CATSFQGDTQYF.

V usage is TRBV13 and J usage is TRBJ2-5; 7 bases map to TRBD2. Germline V CDR1 and CDR2: PRHDT, FYEKMQ (reference sequence). CDR3 size: 14 residues. Unmatched junction bases numbered 4, after V lost 5 bases and J lost 1 base. The CDR3 region has the DNA TGTGCCAGCAGCCGCCCGGGGGGCCAAGAGACCCAGTACTTC. Translated: CASSRPGGQETQYF.

The chain joins TRBV7-9 to TRBJ1-2, with D perhaps matching TRBD1 (6 bases). V was pared by 6 bases and J by 3 bases, with 23 bases between. There are 17 residues in the CDR3. Looked up from germline, CDR1 is SEHNR and CDR2 is FQNEAQ (reference sequence). CDR3: CASSPKGSRGSDYGYTF. The CDR3 DNA follows: TGTGCCAGCAGTCCTAAGGGATCCAGGGGTTCTGACTATGGCTACACCTTC.

This chain connects TRBV27 to TRBJ2-7; 7 nucleotides line up with TRBD2. The V gene end was trimmed by 3 bases and the J gene end by 7 bases; junction bases not matched to a gene: 9. The CDR3 is 14 residues long. Germline values: CDR1 MNHEY, CDR2 SMNVEV (reference sequence). The DNA of the CDR3 is TGTGCCAGCAGTTTGGCGGGAGCAAAGGGGGAGCAGTACTTC. Encoded protein: CASSLAGAKGEQYF.

The CDR3 sequence is CAWSMDNTGELFF. The CDR3 region has the DNA TGTGCCTGGAGTATGGACAACACCGGGGAGCTGTTTTTT. The chain employs TRBV30 and TRBJ2-2; D is unclear. The germline V and J ends were trimmed by 2 bases and 2 bases, with 6 bases remaining between them. Germline V gene sequence: CDR1 GTSNPN, CDR2 SVGIG (reference sequence). The CDR3 runs to 13 residues.

The V and J genes are TRBV29-1 and TRBJ2-2, with TRBD2 identical over 11 bases. The CDR3 contains 15 residues. Germline CDR1 reads SQVTM; CDR2 reads ANQGSEA. V lost 7 bases to trimming and J lost 1 base; unmatched junction nucleotides: 5. This CDR3 reads CSAMTSGENTGELFF. Written as DNA, the CDR3 is TGCAGCGCCATGACTAGCGGGGAGAACACCGGGGAGCTGTTTTTT.

The chain is built from TRBV27 and TRBJ2-7; 7 bases match TRBD1. In germline, CDR1 is MNHEY, CDR2 SMNVEV (reference sequence). V trimming: 4 bases; J trimming: 1 base; junction bases outside the gene matches: 4. The CDR3 is made up of 14 amino acids. The CDR3 here is CASSWTGPSYEQYF. CDR3 DNA: TGTGCCAGCAGTTGGACAGGTCCTTCCTACGAGCAGTACTTC.

The chain recombines TRBV10-3 with TRBJ1-4; 12 bases agree with TRBD1. This CDR3 has 15 residues. Germline CDR1 ENHRY, CDR2 SYGVKD. J lost 8 bases, V lost 0 bases, and 1 base had no gene match. The CDR3 DNA reads as TGTGCCATCAGTGAGTCGGGACAGGGGGCGGAAAAACTGTTTTTT. Amino acids: CAISESGQGAEKLFF.

This chain links TRBV30 with TRBJ2-7, with 7 bases lining up with TRBD1. The CDR3 is 14 amino acids. After removal of 3 bases from V and 3 bases from J, the junction contained 8 bases not matched to a gene. Germline CDR1 GTSNPN, CDR2 SVGIG (reference sequence). The CDR3 DNA reads as TGTGCCTGGAGGGAAAACAGGGGCCGCTACGAGCAGTACTTC. Translated: CAWRENRGRYEQYF.

The chain carries TRBV29-1 and TRBJ2-1; 8 bases fit TRBD1. Per the germline V gene, CDR1 is SQVTM and CDR2 is ANQGSEA. The CDR3 has 11 amino acids. J was trimmed by 10 bases and V by 6 bases; bases with no gene match: 5. As DNA, the CDR3 is TGCAGCGTGGACAGGGAAGGCGAGCAGTTCTTC. As protein: CSVDREGEQFF.

This clone was seen a single time. The chain combines TRBV27 with TRBJ1-1; D gene unclear. Germline values: CDR1 MNHEY, CDR2 SMNVEV (reference sequence). V lost 1 base to trimming and J lost 0 bases, with 6 bases between them. The length of the CDR3 is 14 residues. The CDR3 sequence is CASSLWHMNTEAFF. The CDR3, as DNA: TGTGCCAGCAGTTTATGGCACATGAACACTGAAGCTTTCTTT.

The chain links TRBV29-1 to TRBJ2-5; 8 bases are a match to TRBD1. The CDR3 covers 14 residues. V was clipped by 3 bases and J by 5 bases; unmatched bases: 8. CDR1 SQVTM and CDR2 ANQGSEA come from the germline V gene. CDR3 residues: CSVEDRASWETQYF. CDR3 DNA sequence: TGCAGCGTTGAGGACAGGGCATCATGGGAGACCCAGTACTTC.

On this clone: Other DNA sequences in this specimen translate into the identical CDR3. The chain uses TRBV19 and TRBJ2-7, with 11 bases fitting TRBD2. V shed 5 bases, J shed 3 bases, and the junction held 3 bases outside the gene matches. Germline loops: CDR1 LNHDA, CDR2 SQIVND (reference sequence). CDR3 length: 14 residues. CDR3 DNA sequence: TGTGCCAGTAGTCTAGCGGGAGGAGGCTACGAGCAGTACTTC. It is translated as CASSLAGGGYEQYF. The variable domain in full, with the rest retrieved from reference TRBV19 and TRBJ2-7, is DGGITQSPKYLFRKEGQNVTLSCEQNLNHDAMYWYRQDPGQGLRLIYYSQIVNDFQKGDIAEGYSVSREKKESFPLTVTSAQKNPTAFYLCASSLAGGGYEQYFGPGTRLTVT.

Turning to this clone: In the same sample, other DNA sequences code for this CDR3. The chain has TRBV28 and TRBJ2-1; D not resolved. CDR1 and CDR2 from the germline V gene are MDHEN and SYDVKM. The CDR3 spans 14 residues. Trimming cost V 3 bases and J 5 bases, with 11 bases left between them. Here the CDR3 DNA reads TGTGCCAGCAGTTTGGCCGGACGGGACAATGAGCAGTTCTTC. Amino acid sequence: CASSLAGRDNEQFF.

This chain links TRBV27 with TRBJ2-7; 11 positions agree with TRBD2. The V and J ends lost 6 bases and 4 bases, in that order; junction bases with no gene match: 5. Germline V lookup: CDR1 MNHEY, CDR2 SMNVEV (reference sequence). This CDR3 is 14 amino acids long. The CDR3 DNA follows: TGTGCCAGCAGGCCGGGACTAGCGGTTTACGAGCAGTACTTC. This gives the protein CASRPGLAVYEQYF.

J is TRBJ2-1 and V is TRBV5-4; D perhaps matches TRBD2 (6 bases). The V gene's germline CDR1 is SGHNT and CDR2 YYREEE (reference sequence). Trimming cost V 4 bases and J 10 bases, with 12 bases left between them. The CDR3 is 12 residues long. CDR3 DNA sequence: TGTGCCAGCAGCCAGGGACTTTCAGAGCAGTTCTTC. Its protein product is CASSQGLSEQFF. The entire variable domain, with the rest obtained from reference TRBV5-4 and TRBJ2-1, is as follows: ETGVTQSPTHLIKTRGQQVTLRCSSQSGHNTVSWYQQALGQGPQFIFQYYREEENGRGNFPPRFSGLQFPNYSSELNVNALELDDSALYLCASSQGLSEQFFGPGTRLTVL.

The V and J genes are TRBV9 and TRBJ2-7; a possible D gene is TRBD2 (6 bases). V dropped 3 bases and J dropped 2 bases, with 12 bases sitting between them. The CDR3 has 14 amino acids. Germline CDR1 reads SGDLS; CDR2 reads YYNGEE. CDR3 sequence (DNA): TGTGCCAGCAGCGCATCCTCTAGCGCCTACGAGCAGTACTTC. This gives the protein CASSASSSAYEQYF.

Notes on this clone: The identical CDR3 is also encoded by other nucleotide sequences in the sample. The chain has TRBV27 and TRBJ2-7; 8 bases line up with TRBD2. The CDR3 length is 15 residues. V lost 4 bases and J lost 4; bases outside the gene matches: 9. The germline V gene encodes CDR1 MNHEY and CDR2 SMNVEV (reference sequence). CDR3 in amino acids: CASSSGLAGVYEQYF. CDR3 DNA: TGTGCCAGCAGTTCCGGACTAGCCGGGGTATACGAGCAGTACTTC.

The chain uses TRBV10-2 and TRBJ2-7; D assignment may be TRBD1 or TRBD2 (6 bases each). Trimming took off 6 bases at V and 3 bases at J, with 15 bases between the two ends. CDR1 WSHSY and CDR2 SAAADI come from the germline V gene. The CDR3 covers 14 residues. The chain's CDR3 is CASRQRGGGYEQYF. As DNA, the CDR3 is TGCGCCAGCAGGCAAAGAGGGGGAGGCTACGAGCAGTACTTC.

The genes are TRBV27 and TRBJ2-7; D not resolved. In germline, CDR1 is MNHEY, CDR2 SMNVEV (reference sequence). V was trimmed by 2 bases and J by 8 bases, leaving 16 bases between them. The length of the CDR3 is 14 residues. The CDR3 DNA is TGTGCCAGCAGTTTAGACCTCAAACGGAATCAGCAGTACTTC. Protein product: CASSLDLKRNQQYF.